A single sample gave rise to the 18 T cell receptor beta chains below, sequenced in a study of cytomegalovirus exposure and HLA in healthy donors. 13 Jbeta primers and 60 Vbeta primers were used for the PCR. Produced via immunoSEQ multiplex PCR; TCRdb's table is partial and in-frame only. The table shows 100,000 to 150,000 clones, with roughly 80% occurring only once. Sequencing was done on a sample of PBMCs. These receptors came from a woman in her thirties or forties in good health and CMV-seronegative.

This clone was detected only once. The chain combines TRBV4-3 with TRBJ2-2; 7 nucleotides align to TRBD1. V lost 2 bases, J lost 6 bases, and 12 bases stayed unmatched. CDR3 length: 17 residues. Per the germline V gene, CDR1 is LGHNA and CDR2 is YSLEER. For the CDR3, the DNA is TGCGCCAGCAGCCAAACCCTCCCGGGACAGTCGGCCGGGGAGCTGTTTTTT. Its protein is CASSQTLPGQSAGELFF.

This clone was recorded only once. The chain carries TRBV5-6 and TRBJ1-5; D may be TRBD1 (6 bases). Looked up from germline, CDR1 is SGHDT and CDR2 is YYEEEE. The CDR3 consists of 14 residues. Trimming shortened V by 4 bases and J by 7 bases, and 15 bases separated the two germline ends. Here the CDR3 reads CASSPQGTGQPQHF. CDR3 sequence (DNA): TGTGCCAGCAGCCCCCAGGGGACCGGCCAGCCCCAGCATTTT. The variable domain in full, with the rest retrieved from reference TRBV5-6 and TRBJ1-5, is DAGVTQSPTHLIKTRGQQVTLRCSPKSGHDTVSWYQQALGQGPQFIFQYYEEEERQRGNFPDRFSGHQFPNYSSELNVNALLLGDSALYLCASSPQGTGQPQHFGDGTRLSIL.

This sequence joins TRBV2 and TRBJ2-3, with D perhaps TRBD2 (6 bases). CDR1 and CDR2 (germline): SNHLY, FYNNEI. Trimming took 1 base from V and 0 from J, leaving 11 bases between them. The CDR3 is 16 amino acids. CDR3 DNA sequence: TGTGCCAGCAGTGAAGGGGAGGTGACGAGCACAGATACGCAGTATTTT. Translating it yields CASSEGEVTSTDTQYF. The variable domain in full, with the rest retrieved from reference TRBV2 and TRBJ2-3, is EPEVTQTPSHQVTQMGQEVILRCVPISNHLYFYWYRQILGQKVEFLVSFYNNEISEKSEIFDDQFSVERPDGSNFTLKIRSTKLEDSAMYFCASSEGEVTSTDTQYFGPGTRLTVL.

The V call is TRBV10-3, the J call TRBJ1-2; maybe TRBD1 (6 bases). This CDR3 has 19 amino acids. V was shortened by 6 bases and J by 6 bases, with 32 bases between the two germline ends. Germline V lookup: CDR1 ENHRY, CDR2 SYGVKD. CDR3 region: CAISPNKLIQGGRQDGYTF. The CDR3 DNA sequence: TGTGCCATCAGCCCCAATAAGCTTATACAGGGAGGGCGGCAAGATGGCTACACCTTC.

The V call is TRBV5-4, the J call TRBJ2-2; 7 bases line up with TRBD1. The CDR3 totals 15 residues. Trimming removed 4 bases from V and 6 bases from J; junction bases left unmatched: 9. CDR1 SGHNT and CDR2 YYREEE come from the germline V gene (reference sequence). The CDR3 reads CASSPGQVVPGELFF. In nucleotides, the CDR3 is TGTGCCAGCAGCCCCGGACAGGTAGTCCCCGGGGAGCTGTTTTTT.

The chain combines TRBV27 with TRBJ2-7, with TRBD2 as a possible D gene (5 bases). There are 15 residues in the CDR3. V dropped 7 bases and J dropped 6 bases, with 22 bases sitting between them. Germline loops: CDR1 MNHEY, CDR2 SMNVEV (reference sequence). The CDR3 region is CASTTLGLFGSEQYF. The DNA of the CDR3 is TGTGCCAGCACCACTCTAGGACTTTTTGGATCCGAGCAGTACTTC.

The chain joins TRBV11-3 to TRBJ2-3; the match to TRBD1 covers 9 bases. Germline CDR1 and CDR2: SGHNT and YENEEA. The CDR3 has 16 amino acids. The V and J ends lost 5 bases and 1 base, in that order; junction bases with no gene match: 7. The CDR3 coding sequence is TGTGCCAGCAGCCCCGGGACAGGGTCCCGCACAGATACGCAGTATTTT. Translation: CASSPGTGSRTDTQYF. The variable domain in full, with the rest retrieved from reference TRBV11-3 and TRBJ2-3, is EAGVVQSPRYKIIEKKQPVAFWCNPISGHNTLYWYLQNLGQGPELLIRYENEEAVDDSQLPKDRFSAERLKGVDSTLKIQPAELGDSAVYLCASSPGTGSRTDTQYFGPGTRLTVL.

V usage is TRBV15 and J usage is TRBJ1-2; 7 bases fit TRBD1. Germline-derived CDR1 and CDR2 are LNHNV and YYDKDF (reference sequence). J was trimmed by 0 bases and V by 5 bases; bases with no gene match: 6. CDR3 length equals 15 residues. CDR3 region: CATSYTGDTNYGYTF. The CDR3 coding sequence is TGTGCCACCAGCTACACAGGGGATACTAACTATGGCTACACCTTC. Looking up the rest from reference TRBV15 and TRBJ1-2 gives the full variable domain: DAMVIQNPRYQVTQFGKPVTLSCSQTLNHNVMYWYQQKSSQAPKLLFHYYDKDFNNEADTPDNFQSRRPNTSFCFLDIRSPGLGDTAMYLCATSYTGDTNYGYTFGSGTRLTVV.

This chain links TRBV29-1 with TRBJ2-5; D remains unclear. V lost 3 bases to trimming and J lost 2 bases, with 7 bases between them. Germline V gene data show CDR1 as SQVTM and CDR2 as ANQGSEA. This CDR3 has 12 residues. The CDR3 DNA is TGCAGCGTTGAGGGCAGGCAAGAGACCCAGTACTTC. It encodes CSVEGRQETQYF.

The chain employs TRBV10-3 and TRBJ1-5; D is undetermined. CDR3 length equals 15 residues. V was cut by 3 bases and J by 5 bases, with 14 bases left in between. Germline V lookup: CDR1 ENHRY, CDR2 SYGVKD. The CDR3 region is CAISDPRGQDQPQHF. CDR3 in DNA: TGTGCCATCAGTGACCCCAGAGGTCAAGATCAGCCCCAGCATTTT.

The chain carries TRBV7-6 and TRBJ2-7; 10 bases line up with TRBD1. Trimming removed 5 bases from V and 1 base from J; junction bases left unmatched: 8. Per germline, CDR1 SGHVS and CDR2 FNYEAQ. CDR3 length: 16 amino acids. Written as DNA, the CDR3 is TGTGCCAGCAGCCTCCGGGACAGGGGTGGGTCCTACGAGCAGTACTTC. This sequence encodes CASSLRDRGGSYEQYF.

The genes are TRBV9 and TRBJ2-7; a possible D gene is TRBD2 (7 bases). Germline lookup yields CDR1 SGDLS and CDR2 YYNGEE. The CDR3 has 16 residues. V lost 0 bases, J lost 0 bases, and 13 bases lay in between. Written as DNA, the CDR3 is TGTGCCAGCAGCGTAGAAGGGGGGGTCCCCTCCTACGAGCAGTACTTC. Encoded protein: CASSVEGGVPSYEQYF.

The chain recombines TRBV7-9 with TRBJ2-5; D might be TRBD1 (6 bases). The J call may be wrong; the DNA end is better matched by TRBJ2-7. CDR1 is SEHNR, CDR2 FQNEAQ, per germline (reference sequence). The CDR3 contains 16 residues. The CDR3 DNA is TGTGCCAGCAGCTCGACCGAAACAGGGTTCTACGGCGAGCAGTACTTC. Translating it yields CASSSTETGFYGEQYF.

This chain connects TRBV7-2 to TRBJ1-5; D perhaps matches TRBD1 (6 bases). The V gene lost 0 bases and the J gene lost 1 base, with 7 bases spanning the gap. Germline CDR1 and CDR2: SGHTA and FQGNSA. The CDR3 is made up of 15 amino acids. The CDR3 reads CASSLAGASNQPQHF. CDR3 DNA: TGTGCCAGCAGCTTAGCGGGGGCGAGCAATCAGCCCCAGCATTTT.

The CDR3 protein is CASSPPGGGNTDTQYF. DNA of the CDR3: TGTGCCAGCAGTCCTCCCGGGGGGGGTAACACAGATACGCAGTATTTT. J is TRBJ2-3 and V is TRBV2, with 8 bases fitting TRBD2. The length of the CDR3 is 16 residues. J was trimmed by 2 bases and V by 5 bases; bases with no gene match: 9. Germline lookup yields CDR1 SNHLY and CDR2 FYNNEI. The full variable domain, with the rest looked up from reference TRBV2 and TRBJ2-3, is EPEVTQTPSHQVTQMGQEVILRCVPISNHLYFYWYRQILGQKVEFLVSFYNNEISEKSEIFDDQFSVERPDGSNFTLKIRSTKLEDSAMYFCASSPPGGGNTDTQYFGPGTRLTVL.

The CDR3 DNA follows: TGCGCCAGCAGCTTGGAAGGGGTTGGGGATGGCTACACCTTC. It codes for CASSLEGVGDGYTF. The V and J genes are TRBV5-1 and TRBJ1-2, with D tentatively TRBD1 (5 bases). The CDR3 loop spans 14 amino acids. Deletions cut 0 bases from V and 6 bases from J, with 12 bases between. The V gene's germline CDR1 is SGHRS and CDR2 YFSETQ. Variable domain in full (rest from reference TRBV5-1 and TRBJ1-2): KAGVTQTPRYLIKTRGQQVTLSCSPISGHRSVSWYQQTPGQGLQFLFEYFSETQRNKGNFPGRFSGRQFSNSRSEMNVSTLELGDSALYLCASSLEGVGDGYTFGSGTRLTVV.

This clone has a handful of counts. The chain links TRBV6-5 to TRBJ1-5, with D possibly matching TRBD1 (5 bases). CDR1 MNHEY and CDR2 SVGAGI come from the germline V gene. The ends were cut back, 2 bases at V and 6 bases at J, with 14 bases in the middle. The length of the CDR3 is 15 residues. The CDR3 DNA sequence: TGTGCCAGCAGTTACGACAGCTCCCCTAGTCAGCCCCAGCATTTT. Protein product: CASSYDSSPSQPQHF.

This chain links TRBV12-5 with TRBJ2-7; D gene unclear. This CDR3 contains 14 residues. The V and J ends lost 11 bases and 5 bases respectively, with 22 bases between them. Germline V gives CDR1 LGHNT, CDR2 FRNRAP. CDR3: CALHARGRRDEQYF. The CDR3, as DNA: TGTGCTTTGCATGCACGAGGCCGGCGTGACGAGCAGTACTTC.